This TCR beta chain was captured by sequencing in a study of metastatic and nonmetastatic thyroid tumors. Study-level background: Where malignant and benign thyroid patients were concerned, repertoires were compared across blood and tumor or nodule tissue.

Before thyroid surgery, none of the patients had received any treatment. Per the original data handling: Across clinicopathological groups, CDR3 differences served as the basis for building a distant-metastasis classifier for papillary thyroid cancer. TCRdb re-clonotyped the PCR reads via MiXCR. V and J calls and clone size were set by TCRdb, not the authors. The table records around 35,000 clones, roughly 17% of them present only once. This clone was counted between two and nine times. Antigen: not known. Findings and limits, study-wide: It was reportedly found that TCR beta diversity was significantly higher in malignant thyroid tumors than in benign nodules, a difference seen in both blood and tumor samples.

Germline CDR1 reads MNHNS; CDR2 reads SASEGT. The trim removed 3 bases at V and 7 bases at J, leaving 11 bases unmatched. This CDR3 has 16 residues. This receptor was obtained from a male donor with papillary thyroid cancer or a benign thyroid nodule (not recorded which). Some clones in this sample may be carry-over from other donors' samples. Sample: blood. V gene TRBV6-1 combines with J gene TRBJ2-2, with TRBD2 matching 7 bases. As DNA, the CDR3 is TGTGCCAGCAGTGAGGAGTTCGTCGGGACTAACGGGGAGCTGTTTTTT. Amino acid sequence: CASSEEFVGTNGELFF.